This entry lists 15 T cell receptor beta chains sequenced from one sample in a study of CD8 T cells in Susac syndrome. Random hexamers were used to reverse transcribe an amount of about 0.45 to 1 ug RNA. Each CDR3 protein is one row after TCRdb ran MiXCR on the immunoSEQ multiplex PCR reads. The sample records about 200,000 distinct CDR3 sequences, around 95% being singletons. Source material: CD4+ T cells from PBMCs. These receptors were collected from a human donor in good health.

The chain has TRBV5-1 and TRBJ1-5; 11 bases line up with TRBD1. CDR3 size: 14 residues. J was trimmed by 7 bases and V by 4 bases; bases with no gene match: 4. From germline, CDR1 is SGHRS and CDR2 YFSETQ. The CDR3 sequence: CASSIGTGGQPQHF. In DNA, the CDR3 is TGCGCCAGCAGCATCGGGACAGGGGGACAGCCCCAGCATTTT.

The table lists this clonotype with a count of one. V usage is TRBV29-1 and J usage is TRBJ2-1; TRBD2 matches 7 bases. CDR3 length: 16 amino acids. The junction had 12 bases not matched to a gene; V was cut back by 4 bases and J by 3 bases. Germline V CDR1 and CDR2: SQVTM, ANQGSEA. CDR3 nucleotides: TGCAGCGTTGGAGGTGTAGCGGGCTGGGGCTACAATGAGCAGTTCTTC. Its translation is CSVGGVAGWGYNEQFF.

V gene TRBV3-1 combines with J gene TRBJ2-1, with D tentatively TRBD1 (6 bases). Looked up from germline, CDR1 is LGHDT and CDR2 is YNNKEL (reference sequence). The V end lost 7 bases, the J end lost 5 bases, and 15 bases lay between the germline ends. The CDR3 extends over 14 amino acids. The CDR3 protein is CASTQGSGNNEQFF. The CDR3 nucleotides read TGTGCCAGCACCCAGGGGTCCGGGAACAATGAGCAGTTCTTC.

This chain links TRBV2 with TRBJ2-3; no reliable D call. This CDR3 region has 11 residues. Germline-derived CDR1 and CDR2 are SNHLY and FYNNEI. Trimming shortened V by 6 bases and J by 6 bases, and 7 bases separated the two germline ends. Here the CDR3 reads CASSGEDTQYF. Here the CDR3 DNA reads TGTGCCAGCAGCGGTGAGGATACGCAGTATTTT.

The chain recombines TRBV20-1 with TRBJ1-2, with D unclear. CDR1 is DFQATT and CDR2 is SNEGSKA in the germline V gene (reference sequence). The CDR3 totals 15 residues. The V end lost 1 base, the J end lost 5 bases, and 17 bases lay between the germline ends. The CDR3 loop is CSARGTTSDPYGYTF. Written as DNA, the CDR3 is TGCAGTGCTAGAGGAACGACGTCTGACCCTTATGGCTACACCTTC.

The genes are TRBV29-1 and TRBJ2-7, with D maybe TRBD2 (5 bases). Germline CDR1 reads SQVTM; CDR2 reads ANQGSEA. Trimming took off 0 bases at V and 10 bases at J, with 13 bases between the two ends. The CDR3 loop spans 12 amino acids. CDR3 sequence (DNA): TGCAGCGTTGAAGATGCCGGGGTGGCCCAGTACTTC. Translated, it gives CSVEDAGVAQYF.

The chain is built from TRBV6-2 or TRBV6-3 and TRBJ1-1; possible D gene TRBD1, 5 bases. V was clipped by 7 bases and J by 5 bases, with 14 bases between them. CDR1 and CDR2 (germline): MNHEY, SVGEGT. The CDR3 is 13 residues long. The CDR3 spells CASTRLEGTEAFF. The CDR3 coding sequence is TGTGCCAGCACACGGCTAGAGGGGACTGAAGCTTTCTTT.

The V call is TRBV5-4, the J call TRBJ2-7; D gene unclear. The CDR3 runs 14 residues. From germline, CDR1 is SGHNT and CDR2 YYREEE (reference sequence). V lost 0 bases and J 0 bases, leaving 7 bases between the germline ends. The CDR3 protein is CASSLDLASYEQYV. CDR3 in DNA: TGTGCCAGCAGCTTGGACCTGGCCTCCTACGAGCAGTACGTC.

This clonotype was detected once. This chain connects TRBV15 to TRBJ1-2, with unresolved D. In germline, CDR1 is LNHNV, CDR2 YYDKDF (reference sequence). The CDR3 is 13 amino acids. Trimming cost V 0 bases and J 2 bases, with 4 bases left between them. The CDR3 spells CATSREGNYGYTF. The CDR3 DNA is TGTGCCACCAGCAGAGAGGGGAACTATGGCTACACCTTC.

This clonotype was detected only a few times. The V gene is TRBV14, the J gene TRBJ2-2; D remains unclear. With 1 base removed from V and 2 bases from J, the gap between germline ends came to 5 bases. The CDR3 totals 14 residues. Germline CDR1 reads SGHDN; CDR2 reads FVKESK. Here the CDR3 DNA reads TGTGCCAGCAGCCAAGGAGGAAACACCGGGGAGCTGTTTTTT. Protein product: CASSQGGNTGELFF.

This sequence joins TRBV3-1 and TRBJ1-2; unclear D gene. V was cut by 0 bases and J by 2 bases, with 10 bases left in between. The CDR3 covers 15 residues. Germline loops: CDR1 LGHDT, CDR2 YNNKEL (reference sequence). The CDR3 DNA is TGTGCCAGCAGCCAAGATCATTCAGGAAACTATGGCTACACCTTC. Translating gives CASSQDHSGNYGYTF.

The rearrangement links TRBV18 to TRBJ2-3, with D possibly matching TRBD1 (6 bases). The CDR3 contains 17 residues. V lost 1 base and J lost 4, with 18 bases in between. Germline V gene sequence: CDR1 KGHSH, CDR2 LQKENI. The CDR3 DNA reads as TGTGCCAGCTCACCACGCGCGTCCGGGACACCGGCAGATACGCAGTATTTT. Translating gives CASSPRASGTPADTQYF.

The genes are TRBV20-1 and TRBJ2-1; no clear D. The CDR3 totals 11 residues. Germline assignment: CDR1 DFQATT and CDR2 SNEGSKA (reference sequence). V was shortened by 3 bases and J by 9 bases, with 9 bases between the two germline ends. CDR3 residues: CSARGSTEQFF. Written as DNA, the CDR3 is TGCAGTGCTAGGGGATCCACTGAGCAGTTCTTC.

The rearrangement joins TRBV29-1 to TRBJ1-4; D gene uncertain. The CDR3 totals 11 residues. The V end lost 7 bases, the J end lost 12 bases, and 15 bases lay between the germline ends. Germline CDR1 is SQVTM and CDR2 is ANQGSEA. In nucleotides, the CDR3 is TGCAGCGCTGGGGAGCTTAGGGAACTGTTTTTT. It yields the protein CSAGELRELFF.

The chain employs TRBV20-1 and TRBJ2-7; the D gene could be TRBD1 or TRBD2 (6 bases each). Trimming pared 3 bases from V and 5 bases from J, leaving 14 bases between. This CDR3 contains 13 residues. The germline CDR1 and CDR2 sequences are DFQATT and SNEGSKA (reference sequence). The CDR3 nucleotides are TGCAGTGCTAGTGGTTCGGGGGCCAACGAGCAGTACTTC. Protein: CSASGSGANEQYF.